This TCR beta chain was sequenced during a study of cytomegalovirus exposure and HLA in healthy donors. The assay was immunoSEQ multiplex PCR, and TCRdb's table has in-frame clones only and misses some. The sample lists over 200,000 clones, around nine tenths occurring once. The germline V gene has CDR1 MDHEN and CDR2 SYDVKM. The CDR3 runs to 15 residues. The J segment lost 3 bases and the V segment lost 8 bases, leaving 12 bases of the junction unmatched. Material: PBMCs. This clonotype originated in a woman aged 18-29 years in good health and CMV-seronegative. The genes are TRBV28 and TRBJ1-2; 7 nucleotides agree with TRBD1. CDR3 region: CASPALGQLHYGYTF. As DNA, the CDR3 is TGTGCCAGCCCAGCCCTGGGACAGCTTCACTATGGCTACACCTTC.